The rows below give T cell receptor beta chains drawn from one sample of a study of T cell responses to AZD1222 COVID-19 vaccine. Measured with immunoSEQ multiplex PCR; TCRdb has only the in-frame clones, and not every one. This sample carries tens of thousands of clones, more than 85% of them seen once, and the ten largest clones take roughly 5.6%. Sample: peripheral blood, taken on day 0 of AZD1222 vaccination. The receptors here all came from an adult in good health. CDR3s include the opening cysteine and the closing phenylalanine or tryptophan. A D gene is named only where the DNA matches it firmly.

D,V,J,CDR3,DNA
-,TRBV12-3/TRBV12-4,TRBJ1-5,CASSRTGNQPQHF,TGTGCCAGCAGCCGAACGGGCAATCAGCCCCAGCATTTT
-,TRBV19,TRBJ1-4,CATGAYNEKLFF,TGTGCCACCGGGGCCTATAATGAAAAACTGTTTTTT
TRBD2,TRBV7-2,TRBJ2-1,CASSQTSGGLSYNEQFF,TGTGCCAGCAGCCAGACTAGCGGGGGCCTCTCCTACAATGAGCAGTTCTTC
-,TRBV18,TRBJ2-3,CASSPRGGETDTQYF,TGTGCCAGCTCACCCCGAGGGGGAGAAACAGATACGCAGTATTTT
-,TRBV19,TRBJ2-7,CASRIKGWGQGYEQYF,TGTGCCAGCAGAATAAAGGGTTGGGGGCAAGGCTACGAGCAGTACTTC
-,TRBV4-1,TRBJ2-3,CASSQIPSSRPSTDTQYF,TGCGCCAGCAGCCAAATACCGTCATCCAGACCTAGCACAGATACGCAGTATTTT
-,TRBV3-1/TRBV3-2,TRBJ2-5,CASSHQKGTQYF,TGTGCCAGCAGCCACCAGAAGGGGACCCAGTACTTC
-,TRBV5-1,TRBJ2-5,CASSLVSGVEETQYF,TGCGCCAGCAGCTTGGTGTCGGGGGTAGAAGAGACCCAGTACTTC
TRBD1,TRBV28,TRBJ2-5,CATLSGQGFQETQYF,TGTGCCACCCTCTCGGGACAGGGGTTTCAAGAGACCCAGTACTTC
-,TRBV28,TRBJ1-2,CAIDLQGIGYTF,TGTGCCATCGACCTCCAAGGGATTGGCTACACCTTC
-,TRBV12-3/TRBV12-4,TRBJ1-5,CASRGEQGPQHF,TGTGCCAGCAGGGGGGAGCAGGGGCCCCAGCATTTT
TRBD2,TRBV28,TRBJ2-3,CASANRDYSTDTQYF,TGTGCCAGCGCCAACCGGGACTACTCCACAGATACGCAGTATTTT
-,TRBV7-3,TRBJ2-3,CASSLKVRGGTDTQYF,TGTGCCAGCAGCTTAAAGGTGCGGGGTGGAACAGATACGCAGTATTTT
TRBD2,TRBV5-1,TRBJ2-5,CASSLGLAPGETQYF,TGCGCCAGCAGCTTGGGACTAGCGCCCGGAGAGACCCAGTACTTC
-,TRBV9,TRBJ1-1,CASSPVDMNTEAFF,TGTGCCAGCAGCCCGGTCGACATGAACACTGAAGCTTTCTTT
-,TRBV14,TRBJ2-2,CASSQARRRTGELFF,TGTGCCAGCAGCCAGGCCAGACGAAGGACCGGGGAGCTGTTTTTT
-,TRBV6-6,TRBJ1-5,CASRPGTKSQPQHF,TGTGCCAGCAGACCCGGGACCAAGTCTCAGCCCCAGCATTTT